Reported below is one T cell receptor (beta chain). Its antigen is unknown. Each CDR3 protein is one row after TCRdb ran MiXCR on the 5' RACE reads. Of tens of thousands of distinct CDR3 sequences in the sample, around 15% were seen once. This CDR3 region has 13 residues. J lost 4 bases, V lost 3 bases, and 0 bases had no gene match. Germline-derived CDR1 and CDR2 are SGHTA and FQGTGA. This sample was taken from a study of T-cell memory formation after mild COVID-19. Study-wide findings and caveats: There was no confirmation that second-wave clones peaking on day 37 were SARS-CoV-2 specific.

The chain joins TRBV7-3 to TRBJ2-1; 7 nucleotides align to TRBD1. The receptor's source is an adult woman who had mild COVID-19 (a few samples of this study predate the infection). Cell type and time point are not known. The sequenced material came from PBMCs or a T cell subset sorted from them (not recorded which). CDR3 region: CASSLTGYNEQFF. The CDR3 region has the DNA TGTGCCAGCAGCTTGACAGGGTACAATGAGCAGTTCTTC.